This entry concerns a single TCR beta chain. At one of its ends the junction is not consistent with the germline gene, which may arise from a read error. Original processing notes: Amplifying reference gene primers gave estimates of nucleated cell counts. TCRdb's copy holds only in-frame clones and misses some; the assay was immunoSEQ multiplex PCR. That table furnishes V, J and clone size, whereas the DNA furnished D and trimming. The repertoire holds approximately 350,000 clones, about nine tenths seen once, with just under 7.5% in the top ten. The sample is drawn from a study of blood T cell repertoires in COVID-19. Study as a whole: Collection of acute and convalescent COVID-19 samples took place in the United States, Italy and Spain. PBMCs, B-cell-depleted T cells, or T cells were the source of the cDNA or gDNA that made up the material.

Seattle patients were enrolled during active infection and followed longitudinally. The CDR3 consists of 13 residues. This receptor was taken from a woman aged 70 to 79 with COVID-19, enrolled during active disease. The rearrangement uses TRBV12-3 or TRBV12-4 and TRBJ2-7; D call uncertain. Sequencing input: peripheral blood. The CDR3 protein is CASSPASTYERYF. The CDR3 DNA is TGTGCCAGCAGCCCCGCATCAACCTACGAGCGGTACTTC.